Shown below are 5 T cell receptor beta chains from a single sample sequenced in a study of blood T cells in healthy people across ages. A second PCR of about 6 to 12 cycles used a sample-barcoded 5' primer and a J-beta primer mix. MiXCR was run by TCRdb on the 5' RACE reads, yielding one entry per CDR3 protein. The sample consists of 850,000 or so distinct CDR3 sequences, less than 35% of them appearing once. Sequencing used blood. These receptors were taken from a woman at least 80 years old in good health.

This clonotype was observed many times. The chain joins TRBV9 to TRBJ2-7, with D perhaps matching TRBD1 (6 bases). The CDR3 is made up of 15 amino acids. CDR1 and CDR2 (germline): SGDLS, YYNGEE. Trimming took 4 bases from V and 2 from J, leaving 16 bases between them. DNA for the CDR3: TGTGCCAGCAGCATAAGCCAGGGGTCCACCTACGAGCAGTACTTC. This sequence encodes CASSISQGSTYEQYF.

The table lists this clonotype with many counts. The chain joins TRBV15 to TRBJ2-7, with D perhaps TRBD2 (5 bases). The germline CDR1 and CDR2 sequences are LNHNV and YYDKDF (reference sequence). This CDR3 has 15 amino acids. Trimming stripped 3 bases from V and 7 bases from J, with 19 bases between. The chain's CDR3 is CATSRRTGNTGEQYF. The CDR3 coding sequence is TGTGCCACCAGCAGGAGGACCGGGAACACTGGTGAGCAGTACTTC.

The chain recombines TRBV11-2 with TRBJ2-2, with TRBD1 matching 7 bases. The junction had 6 bases not matched to a gene; V was cut back by 1 base and J by 1 base. The CDR3 covers 17 residues. Per the germline V gene, CDR1 is SGHAT and CDR2 is FQNNGV. The CDR3 loop reads CASSLGGTVKNTGELFF. In DNA form, the CDR3 reads TGTGCCAGCAGCTTAGGAGGGACAGTGAAGAACACCGGGGAGCTGTTTTTT.

This clonotype has at least ten counts. This sequence may be a read error, since a much larger clone differs from it by one base. The chain combines TRBV14 with TRBJ2-5; weak D call: TRBD2 (5 bases). Germline V gene data show CDR1 as SGHDN and CDR2 as FVKESK. The CDR3 contains 14 residues. V was clipped by 1 base and J by 7 bases, with 13 bases between them. CDR3 amino acids: CASSQGSTRGTQYF. Written as DNA, the CDR3 is TGTGCCAGCAGCCAAGGTTCTACTCGGGGGACCCAGTACTTC. The variable domain in full, with the rest retrieved from reference TRBV14 and TRBJ2-5, is EAGVTQFPSHSVIEKGQTVTLRCDPISGHDNLYWYRRVMGKEIKFLLHFVKESKQDESGMPNNRFLAERTGGTYSTLKVQPAELEDSGVYFCASSQGSTRGTQYFGPGTRLLVL.

The table lists this clonotype with many counts. The chain is built from TRBV6-1 and TRBJ2-7, with a possible D match to TRBD1 (6 bases). The CDR3 totals 13 residues. Germline V gene lookup returns CDR1 MNHNS and CDR2 SASEGT. V was shortened by 8 bases and J by 7 bases, with 18 bases between the two germline ends. This CDR3 is CASLSTGFWEQYF. CDR3 nucleotides: TGTGCCAGCCTCTCCACAGGGTTTTGGGAGCAGTACTTC.